This TCR beta chain comes out of a study of lymphopenia after photon versus proton radiotherapy. Study-level results: Relative stability marked proton patients; photon patients lost diversity and naive cells. After lymphocyte nadir, photon-treated repertoires showed oligoclonal expansion, especially CD8+ Temra. A bigger post-nadir fall in TCR diversity correlated inversely with survival time in deceased patients.

Method: immunoSEQ multiplex PCR; TCRdb's copy keeps in-frame clones and lacks some. The table shows tens of thousands of clones, with 65% to 85% occurring only once. With respect to this clone: Its antigen remains unidentified.

V was pared by 7 bases and J by 3 bases, with 9 bases of the junction left unmatched. The CDR3 has 15 residues. CDR1 is MNHEY and CDR2 is SVGAGI in the germline V gene. The sequence was obtained from a man aged 45-60 years with gastric cancer. Sequencing used peripheral blood, obtained from a patient treated with photon-based radiotherapy. This chain connects TRBV6-5 to TRBJ2-1; 7 nucleotides line up with TRBD2. The CDR3 loop is CASKVLADDYNEQFF. CDR3 DNA sequence: TGTGCCAGCAAGGTGCTAGCGGATGACTACAATGAGCAGTTCTTC.